Shown below are 14 T cell receptor beta chains from a single sample sequenced in a study of somatic mutations in cytotoxic T cells in rheumatoid arthritis. Profiled with immunoSEQ multiplex PCR; TCRdb holds only in-frame clones, not every one. The sample records some 6,400 clones, approximately 67% being singletons. Material: CD8+ T cells sorted from blood. These receptors were obtained from a woman between 50 and 59 years old in good health.

The CDR3 nucleotides read TGTGCCAGCAGCTTAGGACTAGAGGGAAACATTCAGTACTTC. Protein product: CASSLGLEGNIQYF. This chain connects TRBV11-1 to TRBJ2-4; possibly TRBD2 for D (6 bases). V was trimmed by 1 base and J by 6 bases, leaving 10 bases between them. Germline V CDR1 and CDR2: SGHAT, FQDESV (reference sequence). There are 14 residues in the CDR3.

V is TRBV27 and J is TRBJ1-2, with 7 bases matching TRBD1. The J segment lost 2 bases and the V segment lost 5 bases, leaving 2 bases of the junction unmatched. The germline CDR1 and CDR2 sequences are MNHEY and SMNVEV (reference sequence). CDR3 length equals 13 residues. CDR3 bases: TGTGCCAGCAGTCCGACAGGGAACTATGGCTACACCTTC. Amino acid sequence: CASSPTGNYGYTF.

By share of the sample, this clone is medium-sized. The chain links TRBV27 to TRBJ1-1; no clear D gene. V was shortened by 5 bases and J by 3 bases, with 19 bases between the two germline ends. The CDR3 is 16 residues long. Germline values: CDR1 MNHEY, CDR2 SMNVEV (reference sequence). The CDR3 is CASSPPPGKRDTEAFF. Written as DNA, the CDR3 is TGTGCCAGCAGTCCCCCTCCGGGAAAGCGGGACACTGAAGCTTTCTTT.

This chain joins TRBV4-1 and TRBJ1-2; 7 nucleotides align to TRBD1. There are 11 residues in the CDR3. CDR1 is MGHRA, CDR2 YSYEKL, per germline. J gave up 8 bases and V 3 bases, and 0 bases lay outside the gene matches. CDR3 sequence (DNA): TGCGCCAGCAGCCAGACAGGGGGCTACACCTTC. It codes for CASSQTGGYTF.

The chain combines TRBV5-6 with TRBJ1-2; the D is unclear. This CDR3 has 14 amino acids. CDR1 is SGHDT, CDR2 YYEEEE, per germline. V shed 4 bases and J shed 0 bases, with 10 bases lying between them. The DNA for the CDR3 is TGTGCCAGCAGCCCCTCGGGGTCTAACTATGGCTACACCTTC. As protein: CASSPSGSNYGYTF.

The V gene is TRBV19, the J gene TRBJ2-1; D is perhaps TRBD2 (5 bases). The CDR3 consists of 13 residues. The germline CDR1 and CDR2 sequences are LNHDA and SQIVND (reference sequence). V dropped 1 base and J dropped 9 bases, with 10 bases sitting between them. CDR3 DNA: TGTGCCAGTAGTATAGGACCTCGGGGTGAGCAGTTCTTC. Amino acid sequence: CASSIGPRGEQFF.

This chain connects TRBV19 to TRBJ1-5; D gene unclear. V lost 4 bases to trimming and J lost 0 bases, with 13 bases between them. Germline assignment: CDR1 LNHDA and CDR2 SQIVND (reference sequence). The CDR3 is 16 amino acids. This chain's CDR3 is CASSTAGSHSNQPQHF. The DNA for the CDR3 is TGTGCCAGTAGTACAGCCGGGAGCCATAGCAATCAGCCCCAGCATTTT.

DNA of the CDR3: TGTGCCAGCAGCCAAGTCGGACAGGTTCGAGAGACCCAGTACTTC. Its protein product is CASSQVGQVRETQYF. V is TRBV14 and J is TRBJ2-5; the match to TRBD1 covers 7 bases. The CDR3 length is 15 residues. CDR1 and CDR2 (germline): SGHDN, FVKESK. V lost 1 base to trimming and J lost 4 bases; unmatched junction nucleotides: 6.

The gene calls are TRBV6-5 and TRBJ2-5, with unresolved D. TRBJ2-7 explains the end of the DNA better; the J call may be wrong. Germline CDR1 MNHEY, CDR2 SVGAGI. CDR3 length: 15 residues. Here the CDR3 DNA reads TGTGCCAGCAGTTACTCGGTGGGCCCTGGCTACGAGCAGTACTTC. This codes for CASSYSVGPGYEQYF.

The V and J genes are TRBV7-8 and TRBJ2-1, with D possibly matching TRBD2 (5 bases). V dropped 5 bases and J dropped 4 bases, with 9 bases sitting between them. CDR3 length: 13 residues. Germline CDR1 is SGHVS and CDR2 is FQNEAQ. DNA of the CDR3: TGTGCCAGCAGCCTCGGGATTTACAATGAGCAGTTCTTC. Translation: CASSLGIYNEQFF.

The rearrangement links TRBV7-3 to TRBJ2-1, with D maybe TRBD1 (6 bases). The V gene's germline CDR1 is SGHTA and CDR2 FQGTGA. The ends were cut back, 0 bases at V and 2 bases at J, with 8 bases in the middle. This CDR3 is built from 15 residues. DNA of the CDR3: TGTGCCAGCAGCTTAACCGGGACACCCTACAATGAGCAGTTCTTC. Its translation: CASSLTGTPYNEQFF.

This clone appeared a few times. The J gene is TRBJ1-5, the V gene TRBV4-3, with TRBD1 matching 7 bases. Germline assignment: CDR1 LGHNA and CDR2 YSLEER. The CDR3 consists of 14 residues. V lost 2 bases, J lost 5 bases, and 3 bases stayed unmatched. In nucleotides, the CDR3 is TGCGCCAGCAGCCAACTCCAGGGGGATCAGCCCCAGCATTTT. This sequence encodes CASSQLQGDQPQHF.

Sample share makes this clone large (0.1 to 1%). The rearrangement uses TRBV5-1 and TRBJ1-1; 12 bases match TRBD1. The CDR3 loop spans 15 amino acids. Germline values: CDR1 SGHRS, CDR2 YFSETQ. V lost 3 bases to trimming and J lost 10 bases; unmatched junction nucleotides: 10. The CDR3 is CASSSPGQGAFRAFF. The CDR3 bases are TGCGCCAGCAGCTCGCCGGGACAGGGGGCGTTTAGAGCTTTCTTT.

As for this clone: A read error may account for a junction end that differs from germline. CDR3 in DNA: TGTGCCAGCAGCTTTCGCCGGGGGGCGAATGAGCAGTTCTTC. This codes for CASSFRRGANEQFF. The rearrangement joins TRBV5-3 to TRBJ2-1; TRBD2 is a possible D gene (7 bases). TRBV5-3 counts as an open reading frame of uncertain function. CDR3 length: 14 residues.